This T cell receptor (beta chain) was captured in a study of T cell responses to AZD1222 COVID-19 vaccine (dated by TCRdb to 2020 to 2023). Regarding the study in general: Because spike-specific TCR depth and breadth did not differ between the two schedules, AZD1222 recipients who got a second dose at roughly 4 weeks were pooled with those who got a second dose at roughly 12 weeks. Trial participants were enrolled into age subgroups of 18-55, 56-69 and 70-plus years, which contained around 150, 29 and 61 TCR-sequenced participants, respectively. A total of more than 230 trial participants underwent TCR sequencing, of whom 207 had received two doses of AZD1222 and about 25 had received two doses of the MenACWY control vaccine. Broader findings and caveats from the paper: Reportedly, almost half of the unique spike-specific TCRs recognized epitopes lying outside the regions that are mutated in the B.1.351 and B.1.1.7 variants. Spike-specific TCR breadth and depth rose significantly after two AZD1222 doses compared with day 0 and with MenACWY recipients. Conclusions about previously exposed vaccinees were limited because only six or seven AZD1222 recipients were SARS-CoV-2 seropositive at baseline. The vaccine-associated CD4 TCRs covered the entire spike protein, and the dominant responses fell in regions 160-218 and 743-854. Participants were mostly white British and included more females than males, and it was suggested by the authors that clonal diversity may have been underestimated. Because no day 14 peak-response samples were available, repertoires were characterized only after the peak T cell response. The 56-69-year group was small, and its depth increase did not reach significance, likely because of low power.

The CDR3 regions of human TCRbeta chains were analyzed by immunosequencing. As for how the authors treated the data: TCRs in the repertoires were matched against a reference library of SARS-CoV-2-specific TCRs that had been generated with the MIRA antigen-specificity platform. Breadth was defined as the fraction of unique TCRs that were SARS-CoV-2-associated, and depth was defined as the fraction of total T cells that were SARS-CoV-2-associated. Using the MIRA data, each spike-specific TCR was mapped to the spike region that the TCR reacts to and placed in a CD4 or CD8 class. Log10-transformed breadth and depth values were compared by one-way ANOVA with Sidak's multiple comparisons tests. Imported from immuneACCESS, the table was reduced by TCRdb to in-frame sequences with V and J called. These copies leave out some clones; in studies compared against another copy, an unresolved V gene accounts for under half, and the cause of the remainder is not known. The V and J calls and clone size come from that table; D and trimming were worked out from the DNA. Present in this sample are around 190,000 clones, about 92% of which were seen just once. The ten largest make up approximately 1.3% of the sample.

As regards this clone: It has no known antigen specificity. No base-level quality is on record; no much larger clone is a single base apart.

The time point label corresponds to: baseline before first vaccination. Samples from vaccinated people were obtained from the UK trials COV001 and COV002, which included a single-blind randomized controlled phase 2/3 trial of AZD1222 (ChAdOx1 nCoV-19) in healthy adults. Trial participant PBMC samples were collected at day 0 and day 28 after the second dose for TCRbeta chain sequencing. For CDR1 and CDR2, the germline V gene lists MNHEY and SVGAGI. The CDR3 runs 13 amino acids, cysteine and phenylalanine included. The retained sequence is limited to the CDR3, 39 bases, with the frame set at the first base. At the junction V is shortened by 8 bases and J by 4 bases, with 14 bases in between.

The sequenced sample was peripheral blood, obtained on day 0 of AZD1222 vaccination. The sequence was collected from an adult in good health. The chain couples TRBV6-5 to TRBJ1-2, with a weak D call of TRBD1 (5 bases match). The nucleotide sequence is TGTGCCAGCGCCCGGGTAGGGACCTATGGCTACACCTTC. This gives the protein CASARVGTYGYTF.